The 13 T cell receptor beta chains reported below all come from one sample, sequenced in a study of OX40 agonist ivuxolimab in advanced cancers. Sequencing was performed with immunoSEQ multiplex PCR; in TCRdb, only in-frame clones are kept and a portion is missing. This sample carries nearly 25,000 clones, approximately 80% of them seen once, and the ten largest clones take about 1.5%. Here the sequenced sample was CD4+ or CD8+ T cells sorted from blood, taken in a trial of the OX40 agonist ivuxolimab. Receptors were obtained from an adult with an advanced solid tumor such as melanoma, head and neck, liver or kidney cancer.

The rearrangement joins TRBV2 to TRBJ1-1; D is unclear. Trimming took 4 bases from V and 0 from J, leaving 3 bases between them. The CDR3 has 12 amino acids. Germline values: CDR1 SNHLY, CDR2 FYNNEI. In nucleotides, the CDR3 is TGTGCCAGCAGTGGGTTGAACACTGAAGCTTTCTTT. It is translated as CASSGLNTEAFF.

The CDR3 DNA reads TGTGCCAGCAGCGTAGGTGGGGGGCGGAAAATAGGAAACACCATATATTTT. It codes for CASSVGGGRKIGNTIYF. This chain uses TRBV9 with TRBJ1-3; tentatively, D is TRBD1 (6 bases). Germline values: CDR1 SGDLS, CDR2 YYNGEE. V lost 0 bases and J 4 bases, leaving 17 bases between the germline ends. The CDR3 is 17 amino acids.

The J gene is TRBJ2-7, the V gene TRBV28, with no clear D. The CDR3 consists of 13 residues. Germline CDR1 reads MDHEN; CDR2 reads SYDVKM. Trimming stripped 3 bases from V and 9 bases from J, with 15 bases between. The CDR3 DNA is TGTGCCAGCAGTTTCCTGACCCTTATCGGGCAGTACTTC. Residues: CASSFLTLIGQYF.

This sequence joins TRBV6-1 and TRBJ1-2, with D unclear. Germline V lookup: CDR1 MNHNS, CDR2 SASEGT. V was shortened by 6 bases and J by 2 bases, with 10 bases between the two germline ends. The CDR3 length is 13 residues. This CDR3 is CASRTGPNYGYTF. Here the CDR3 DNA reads TGTGCCAGCAGAACCGGGCCCAACTATGGCTACACCTTC.

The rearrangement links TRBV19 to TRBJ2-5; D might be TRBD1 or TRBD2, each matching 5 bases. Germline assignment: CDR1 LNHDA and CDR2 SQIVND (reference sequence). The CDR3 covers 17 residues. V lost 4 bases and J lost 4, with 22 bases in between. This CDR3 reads CASSSPARGLERETQYF. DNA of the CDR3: TGTGCCAGTAGTAGTCCTGCCCGGGGCCTCGAGCGAGAGACCCAGTACTTC.

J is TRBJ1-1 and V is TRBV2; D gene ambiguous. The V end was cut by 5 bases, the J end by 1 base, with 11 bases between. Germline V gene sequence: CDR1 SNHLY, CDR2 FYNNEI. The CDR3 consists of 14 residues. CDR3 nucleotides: TGTGCCAGCAGTAAGACGGGGAAGAACACTGAAGCTTTCTTT. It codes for CASSKTGKNTEAFF.

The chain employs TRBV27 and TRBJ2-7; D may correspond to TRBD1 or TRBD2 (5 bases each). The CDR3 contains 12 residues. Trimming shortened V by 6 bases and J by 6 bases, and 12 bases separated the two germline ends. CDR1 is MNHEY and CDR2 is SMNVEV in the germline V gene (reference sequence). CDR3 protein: CASRILGGEQYF. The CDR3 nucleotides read TGTGCCAGCAGGATTCTTGGGGGCGAGCAGTACTTC.

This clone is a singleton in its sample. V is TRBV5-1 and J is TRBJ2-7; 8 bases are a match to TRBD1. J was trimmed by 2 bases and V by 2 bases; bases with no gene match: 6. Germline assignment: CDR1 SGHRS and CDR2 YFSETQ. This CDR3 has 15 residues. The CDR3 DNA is TGCGCCAGCAGCTTCTCAGGGGGCTCGACCTACGAGCAGTACTTC. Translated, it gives CASSFSGGSTYEQYF.

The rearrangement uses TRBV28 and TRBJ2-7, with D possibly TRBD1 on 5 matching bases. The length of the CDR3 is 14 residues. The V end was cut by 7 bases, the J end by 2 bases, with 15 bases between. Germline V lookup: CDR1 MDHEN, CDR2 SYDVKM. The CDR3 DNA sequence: TGTGCCAGCACCCAGGGCGCGGCGGCCTACGAGCAGTACTTC. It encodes CASTQGAAAYEQYF. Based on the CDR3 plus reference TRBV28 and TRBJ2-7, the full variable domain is DVKVTQSSRYLVKRTGEKVFLECVQDMDHENMFWYRQDPGLGLRLIYFSYDVKMKEKGDIPEGYSVSREKKERFSLILESASTNQTSMYLCASTQGAAAYEQYFGPGTRLTVT.

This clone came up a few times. The CDR3, as DNA: TGTGCCAGCTCACCACGACAGGGGAAGGATGGCTACACCTTC. It translates to CASSPRQGKDGYTF. The chain has TRBV18 and TRBJ1-2, with 8 positions matching TRBD1. This CDR3 is 14 amino acids long. Looked up from germline, CDR1 is KGHSH and CDR2 is LQKENI. After removal of 1 base from V and 6 bases from J, the junction contained 4 bases not matched to a gene.

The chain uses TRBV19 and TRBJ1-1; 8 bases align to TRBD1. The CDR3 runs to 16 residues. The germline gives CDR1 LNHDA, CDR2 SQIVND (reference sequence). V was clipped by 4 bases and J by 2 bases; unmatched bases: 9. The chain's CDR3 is CASSKGTGRVNTEAFF. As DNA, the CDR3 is TGTGCCAGTAGTAAGGGGACAGGTCGAGTTAACACTGAAGCTTTCTTT.

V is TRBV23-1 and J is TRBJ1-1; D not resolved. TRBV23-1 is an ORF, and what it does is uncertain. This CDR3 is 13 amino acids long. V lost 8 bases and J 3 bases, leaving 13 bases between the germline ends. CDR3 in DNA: TGCGCCAGCCCCACGTGGATCGACACTGAAGCTTTCTTT. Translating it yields CASPTWIDTEAFF.

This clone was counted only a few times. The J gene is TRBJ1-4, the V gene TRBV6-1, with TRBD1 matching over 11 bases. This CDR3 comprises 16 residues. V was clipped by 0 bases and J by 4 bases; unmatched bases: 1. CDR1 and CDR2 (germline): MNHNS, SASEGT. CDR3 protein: CASSEADRGLNEKLFF. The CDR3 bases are TGTGCCAGCAGTGAAGCGGACAGGGGGCTTAATGAAAAACTGTTTTTT.